These T cell receptor beta chains were read from a single sample in a study of blood T cell repertoires in COVID-19. Sequenced by immunoSEQ multiplex PCR; TCRdb stores in-frame clones only, minus some. In the table there are about 76,000 clones, 65% to 90% of which are singletons. The sequenced sample consisted of peripheral blood. The receptors come from a human donor in a cohort sampled during active COVID-19. Both conserved end residues are part of each CDR3. A D gene is named only where the DNA matches it firmly. Size tells how often a clone was seen (once, few, many) or the class of an expanded clone, and some rows leave it out.

D gene | J gene | V gene | clone size | CDR3 protein
NA | TRBJ2-5 | TRBV5-1 | NA | CASSPTGQETQYF
NA | TRBJ2-3 | TRBV5-5 | NA | CASSLELRGRTTDTQYF
NA | TRBJ1-1 | TRBV9 | NA | CASSPQITDTNTEAFF
NA | TRBJ2-6 | TRBV29-1 | NA | CSASGEISGANVLTF
TRBD1 | TRBJ1-3 | TRBV6-5 | NA | CASTHRGSSGNTIYF
NA | TRBJ2-5 | TRBV18 | NA | CASASGVETQYF
NA | TRBJ2-4 | TRBV5-4 | NA | CASSWGAGAKNIQYF
TRBD1 | TRBJ2-7 | TRBV5-1 | once | CASSQTAGQGRHEQYF
TRBD1 | TRBJ2-2 | TRBV5-1 | NA | CASSSLVDRDTGELFF
TRBD1 | TRBJ2-1 | TRBV24-1 | NA | CATSRFRAGQEYNEQFF
NA | TRBJ1-1 | TRBV7-9 | NA | CASSVEGLRYTEAFF
NA | TRBJ2-7 | TRBV3-1/TRBV3-2 | few | CASSPTLTYEQYF
NA | TRBJ1-6 | TRBV18 | NA | CASSRDGGQSGSPLHF
TRBD2 | TRBJ2-1 | TRBV7-2 | NA | CASSRTSGGLYEQFF
NA | TRBJ2-2 | TRBV6-2/TRBV6-3 | few | CASSYSTSGGELFF
NA | TRBJ2-1 | TRBV24-1 | NA | CATSDSPVGNEQFF
TRBD1 | TRBJ2-1 | TRBV11-1 | NA | CASSLVGQGGNEQFF
NA | TRBJ2-7 | TRBV21-1 | NA | CASSKGRAGTYEQYF
TRBD1 | TRBJ2-2 | TRBV19 | NA | CASSTDRVNTGELFF
TRBD2 | TRBJ2-1 | TRBV7-8 | NA | CASSLVAHWRGVVWEQFF
TRBD1 | TRBJ1-2 | TRBV19 | NA | CASSPSTGEGYTF
NA | TRBJ1-3 | TRBV18 | NA | CASSPPAQGARNTIYF